This T cell receptor (beta chain) originates from a study of Ad26.COV2.S vaccination and SARS-CoV-2 variants. Study background: Doses of Ad26.COV2.S were injected into muscle once or twice, 56 days apart.

The CDR3 is 15 residues long. Between the trimmed V and J ends, which lost 6 bases and 2 bases, there was a span of 17 bases. In germline, CDR1 is SEHNR, CDR2 FQNEAQ (reference sequence). The table lists this clone with a few counts. The sample's treatment: roughly 18 received Ad26.COV2.S at low or high dose, single or two shots; about 5 received placebo; per-sample allocation not given. The investigators took samples on day 63 after the first vaccine or placebo injection. Profiled with immunoSEQ multiplex PCR; TCRdb holds only in-frame clones, not every one. The table lists approximately 460,000 clones, roughly 87% of them singletons.

The clonotype was recovered from a person between 18 and 65 years old who received the Ad26.COV2.S COVID-19 vaccine or a placebo. Specimen: peripheral blood, collected in a trial of Ad26.COV2.S vaccine versus placebo. The genes are TRBV7-9 and TRBJ2-7; D is ambiguous. The CDR3 is CASSLVAVGAYEQYF. CDR3 nucleotides: TGTGCCAGCAGTCTGGTGGCAGTCGGAGCCTACGAGCAGTACTTC.